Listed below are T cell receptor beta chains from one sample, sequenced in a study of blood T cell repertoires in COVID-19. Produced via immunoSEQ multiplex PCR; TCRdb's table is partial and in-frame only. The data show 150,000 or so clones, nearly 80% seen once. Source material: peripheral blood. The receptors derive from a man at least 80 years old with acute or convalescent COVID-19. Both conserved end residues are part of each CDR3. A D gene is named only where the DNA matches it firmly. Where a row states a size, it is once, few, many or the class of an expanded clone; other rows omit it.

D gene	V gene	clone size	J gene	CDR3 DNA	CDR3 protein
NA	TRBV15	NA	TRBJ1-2	TGTGCCACCAGCAGAGATGGCTACAGCAGCCATGGCTACACCTTC	CATSRDGYSSHGYTF
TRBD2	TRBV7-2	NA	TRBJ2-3	TGTGCCAGCAGCTTAGTGTCTAGCGGGGGGGCCGGCCCTAGAGATACGCAGTATTTT	CASSLVSSGGAGPRDTQYF
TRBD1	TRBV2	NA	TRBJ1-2	TGTGCCAGCAGTGACTGGACAGGGAACTATGGCTACACCTTC	CASSDWTGNYGYTF
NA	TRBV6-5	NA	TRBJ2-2	TGTGCCAGCAGTTACCGTAGCGGGGAGCTGTTTTTT	CASSYRSGELFF
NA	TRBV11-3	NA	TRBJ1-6	TGTGCCAGCAGCTTAGATGCGTCCTCACCCCTCCACTTT	CASSLDASSPLHF
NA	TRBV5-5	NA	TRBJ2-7	TGTGCCAGCAGCTTGTCGGGTGGAGGGTTCGAGCAGTACTTC	CASSLSGGGFEQYF
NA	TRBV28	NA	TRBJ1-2	TGTGCCAGCAGCCCCGGTCCACGGGGCTACACCTTC	CASSPGPRGYTF
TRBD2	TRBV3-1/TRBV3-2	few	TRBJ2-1	TGTGCCAGCAGCCACTTACTAGCGAACAATGAGCAGTTCTTC	CASSHLLANNEQFF
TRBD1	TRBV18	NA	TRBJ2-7	TGTGCCAGCTCACGGACAGGGCCCGAGCAGTACTTC	CASSRTGPEQYF
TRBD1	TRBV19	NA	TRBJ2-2	TGTGCCAGCGGACGGGGACAGGGAACCGGGGAGCTGTTTTTT	CASGRGQGTGELFF
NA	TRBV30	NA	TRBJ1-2	TGTGCCTGGAACAGTCCTGCTAACTATGGCTACACCTTC	CAWNSPANYGYTF
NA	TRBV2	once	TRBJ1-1	TGTGCCAGCAGTCCTCGGGCGGGGAACATGAACACTGAAGCTTTCTTT	CASSPRAGNMNTEAFF
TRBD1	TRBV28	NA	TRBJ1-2	TGTGCCACCGAAGGACAGGGGGATGGCTACACCTTC	CATEGQGDGYTF
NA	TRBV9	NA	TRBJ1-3	TGTGCCAGCAGCGTAGCGAGGGACACCATATATTTT	CASSVARDTIYF
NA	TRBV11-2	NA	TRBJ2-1	TGTGCCAGCAGCCCCCGCGATGAGCAGTTCTTC	CASSPRDEQFF
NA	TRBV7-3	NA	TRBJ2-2	TGTGCCAGCAGCTTAACGTCGGGTGGCGGGGAGCTGTTTTTT	CASSLTSGGGELFF
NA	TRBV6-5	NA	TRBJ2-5	TGTGCCAGCAGGGCGCAGGGGCTTTACCAAGAGACCCAGTACTTC	CASRAQGLYQETQYF
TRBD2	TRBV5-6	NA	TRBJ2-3	TGTGCCAGCAGCTTGGCCGTGTTTAGCGGGAGGTCAGATACGCAGTATTTT	CASSLAVFSGRSDTQYF
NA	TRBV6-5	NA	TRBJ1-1	TGTGCCAGCAGTTACTCGAGACAGACCTTGGGAGCTTTCTTT	CASSYSRQTLGAFF
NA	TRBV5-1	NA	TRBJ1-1	TGCGCCAGCAGCTTGGATGGGCTGGTGAACACTGAAGCTTTCTTT	CASSLDGLVNTEAFF
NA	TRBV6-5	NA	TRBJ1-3	TGTGCCAGCAGCTCCGGGAAAGGAAACACCATATATTTT	CASSSGKGNTIYF
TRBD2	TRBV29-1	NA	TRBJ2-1	TGCAGCCAAAGGAGCGGGGGCAATGAGCAGTTCTTC	CSQRSGGNEQFF
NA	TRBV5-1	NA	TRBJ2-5	TGCGCCAGCAGTCGGCAAGAGACCCAGTACTTC	CASSRQETQYF
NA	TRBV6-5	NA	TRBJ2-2	TGTGCCAGCAGTTACTCGGTCAGGAACACCGGGGAGCTGTTTTTT	CASSYSVRNTGELFF
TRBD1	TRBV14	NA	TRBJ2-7	TGTGCCAGCAGCTTACTTCAGGGACAGGGGACCTACGAGCAGTACTTC	CASSLLQGQGTYEQYF
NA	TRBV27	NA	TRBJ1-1	TGTGCCAGCAGGCTCGGACATTTGAACACTGAAGCTTTCTTT	CASRLGHLNTEAFF
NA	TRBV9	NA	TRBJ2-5	TGTGCCAGCAGCGTAGGCGGGGGCAACTCCGGGACCCAGTACTTC	CASSVGGGNSGTQYF
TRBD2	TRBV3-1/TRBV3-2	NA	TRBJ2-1	TGTGCCAGCAGCTCCGGGACTAGGGGTAATGAGCAGTTCTTC	CASSSGTRGNEQFF
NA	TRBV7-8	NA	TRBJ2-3	TGTGCCAGCAGCTTAGAGCTTCTCAGCACAGATACGCAGTATTTT	CASSLELLSTDTQYF
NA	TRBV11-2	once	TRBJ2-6	TGTGCCAGCAGCTTCCTTCCCTCTGGGGCCAACGTCCTGACTTTC	CASSFLPSGANVLTF
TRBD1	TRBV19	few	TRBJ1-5	TGTGCCAGTAGTCCGGGACAGGGGGGCAATCAGCCCCAGCATTTT	CASSPGQGGNQPQHF
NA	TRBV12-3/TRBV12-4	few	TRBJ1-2	TGTGCCAGCAGTTCAACAGGGTCTCGTGGCTACACCTTC	CASSSTGSRGYTF
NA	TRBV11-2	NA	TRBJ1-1	TGTGCCAGCAGCTGGGGACAAACCACTGAAGCTTTCTTT	CASSWGQTTEAFF
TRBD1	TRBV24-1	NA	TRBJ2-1	TGTGCCACCAGTGATGGGGGACAGGGGTCCTACAATGAGCAGTTCTTC	CATSDGGQGSYNEQFF
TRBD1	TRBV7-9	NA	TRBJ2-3	TGTGCCAGCAGCGCGGACAGGTGGGCGTATACGCAGTATTTT	CASSADRWAYTQYF
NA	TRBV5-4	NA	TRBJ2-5	TGTGCCAGCCAACAGGTTCAGGAACAAGAGACCCAGTACTTC	CASQQVQEQETQYF
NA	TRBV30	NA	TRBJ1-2	TGTGCCTGGAGTGTACGGGAAAGTCAGTATGGCTACACCTTC	CAWSVRESQYGYTF
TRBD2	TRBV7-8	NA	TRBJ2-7	TGTGCCAGCAGCTTAGATTCGGGACTAGCGGGGCGTCCCTACGAGCAGTACTTC	CASSLDSGLAGRPYEQYF
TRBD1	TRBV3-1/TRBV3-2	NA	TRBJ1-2	TGTGCCAGCAGCCTGGGACAGAACTATGGCTACACCTTC	CASSLGQNYGYTF
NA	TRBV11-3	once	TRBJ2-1	TGTGCCAGCAGCTGGCAAGACTACAGTGAGCAGTTCTTC	CASSWQDYSEQFF
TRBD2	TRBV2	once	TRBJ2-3	TGTGCCAGCTCGGGCGGGGGGCATAGCACAGATACGCAGTATTTT	CASSGGGHSTDTQYF
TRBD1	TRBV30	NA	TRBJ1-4	TGTGCCTGGAGTCCGGGACAGGGCAATGAAAAACTGTTTTTT	CAWSPGQGNEKLFF
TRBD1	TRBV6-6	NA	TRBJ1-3	TGTGCCAGCAGTTCTATAGGGGGCTTGGCTGGAAACACCATATATTTT	CASSSIGGLAGNTIYF
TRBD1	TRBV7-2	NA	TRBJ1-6	TGTGCCAGCAGCTTTACGGGACAGCGGCAGTCACCCCTCCACTTT	CASSFTGQRQSPLHF
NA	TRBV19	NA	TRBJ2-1	TGTGCCAGTAGTCCCAGGGGGGCCCACTACAATGAGCAGTTCTTC	CASSPRGAHYNEQFF
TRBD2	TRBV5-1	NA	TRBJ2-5	TGCGCCAGCAGTAACGGACTAGCGGGGGGGCCTCAACAGACCCAGTACTTC	CASSNGLAGGPQQTQYF
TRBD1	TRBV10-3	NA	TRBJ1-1	TGTGCCACCCAGGGACAGCCGAACACTGAAGCTTTCTTT	CATQGQPNTEAFF
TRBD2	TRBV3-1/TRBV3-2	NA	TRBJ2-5	TGTGCCAGCAGCCAGCCCCATCTAGAAGCGGGGGGAAAACAGACCCAGTACTTC	CASSQPHLEAGGKQTQYF